Sequencing of this TCR beta chain was carried out in a study of T-cell memory formation after mild COVID-19. Regarding the study as a whole: Clones that contracted from day 15 to 85 were balanced CD4/CD8, while later expanders leaned CD4+. Shrinking CD4+ clones resided mostly in CM and EM, and CD8+ ones in EMRA.

The 5'RACE method, run with constant-segment primers, produced TCR alpha and TCR beta cDNA libraries (carrying sample barcodes and UMIs). TCRdb reanalysed the 5' RACE reads using MiXCR and keeps one entry per CDR3 protein. This table holds about 140,000 distinct CDR3 sequences, 13% to 15% found once. V lost 6 bases to trimming and J lost 3 bases; unmatched junction nucleotides: 6. The CDR3 is 14 residues long. Germline V gene lookup returns CDR1 KGHSH and CDR2 LQKENI. This clonotype was picked up a small number of times. Its specificity is unknown. The sequence came from an adult woman who had mild COVID-19 (a few samples of this study predate the infection). Cell type and time point are not known. The chain is built from TRBV18 and TRBJ2-5; 8 bases fit TRBD1. Sequenced sample: PBMCs or a T cell subset sorted from them (not recorded which). CDR3 in amino acids: CASSRAGGEETQYF. CDR3 bases: TGTGCCAGCTCCCGCGCAGGGGGCGAAGAGACCCAGTACTTC.